The 2 T cell receptor beta chains in this list originate from one sample, sequenced in a study of blood T cells in healthy people across ages. Next came a second PCR, run for roughly 6 to 11 cycles, which used a sample-barcoded 5' primer along with a J-beta primer mix. TCRdb re-derived calls from the 5' RACE reads in MiXCR, one entry per CDR3 protein. The table has around 2 million distinct CDR3 sequences, around 42% seen once; the top ten hold roughly 23%. The specimen sequenced was blood. These receptors came from a human donor in good health.

V gene TRBV29-1 combines with J gene TRBJ1-1; D ambiguous. The CDR3 is 16 residues long. V lost 1 base and J lost 1, with 16 bases in between. CDR1 and CDR2 from the germline V gene are SQVTM and ANQGSEA. In nucleotides, the CDR3 is TGCAGCGTTGAAGCTTTATATTGCGACCCGAACACTGAAGCTTTCTTT. Protein sequence: CSVEALYCDPNTEAFF.

In this sample, this clonotype turned up a few times. The CDR3 is CASSQGRLNEQFF. The DNA of the CDR3 is TGTGCCAGCAGCCAAGGGCGTTTGAATGAGCAGTTCTTC. The chain is built from TRBV14 and TRBJ2-1; D is ambiguous. This CDR3 has 13 residues. Trimming took 1 base from V and 7 from J, leaving 8 bases between them. Germline V lookup: CDR1 SGHDN, CDR2 FVKESK.